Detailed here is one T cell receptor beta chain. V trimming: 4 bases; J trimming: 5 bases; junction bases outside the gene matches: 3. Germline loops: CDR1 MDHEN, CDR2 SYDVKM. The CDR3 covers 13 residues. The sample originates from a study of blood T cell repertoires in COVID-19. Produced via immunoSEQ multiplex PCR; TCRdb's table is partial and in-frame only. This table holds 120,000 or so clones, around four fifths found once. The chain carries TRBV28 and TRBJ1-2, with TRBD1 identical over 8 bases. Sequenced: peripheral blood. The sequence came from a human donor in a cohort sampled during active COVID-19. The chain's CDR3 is CASSSTGAYGYTF. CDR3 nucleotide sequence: TGTGCCAGCAGTTCGACAGGGGCGTATGGCTACACCTTC.